Shown below are 8 T cell receptor beta chains from a single sample sequenced in a study of early T cells in non-severe SARS-CoV-2 infection. TCRdb independently ran MiXCR on the 5' RACE reads; one entry per CDR3 protein. The sample includes 87,000 or so distinct CDR3 sequences, 9% to 15% of them seen just once. The sample consisted of whole blood. The receptors stem from an adult who was a healthcare worker with PCR-confirmed SARS-CoV-2 infection or an uninfected control (not recorded which).

This clonotype showed up just a few times. The chain couples TRBV5-1 to TRBJ2-6; no reliable D call. The CDR3 sequence is 16 residues long. V lost 4 bases and J 0 bases, leaving 11 bases between the germline ends. Germline CDR1 and CDR2: SGHRS and YFSETQ. DNA for the CDR3: TGCGCCAGCAGCCAGGACGGACGCTCTGGGGCCAACGTCCTGACTTTC. This translates into CASSQDGRSGANVLTF. Using reference TRBV5-1 and TRBJ2-6 for the parts outside the CDR3, the full variable domain is KAGVTQTPRYLIKTRGQQVTLSCSPISGHRSVSWYQQTPGQGLQFLFEYFSETQRNKGNFPGRFSGRQFSNSRSEMNVSTLELGDSALYLCASSQDGRSGANVLTFGAGSRLTVL.

This clonotype was observed a few times. The CDR3 coding sequence is TGTGCCAGCAGCTTAGTCCGGGGCAGTAACACCGGGGAGCTGTTTTTT. It specifies CASSLVRGSNTGELFF. The V gene is TRBV11-2, the J gene TRBJ2-2; D could derive from TRBD1 or TRBD2 (5 bases each). Per germline, CDR1 SGHAT and CDR2 FQNNGV. Trimming removed 1 base at V and 2 bases at J, with 11 bases between. The CDR3 covers 16 residues.

The chain carries TRBV6-2 or TRBV6-3 and TRBJ2-1; maybe TRBD2 (7 bases). Per germline, CDR1 MNHEY and CDR2 SVGEGT. This CDR3 has 15 amino acids. The germline V and J ends were trimmed by 7 bases and 6 bases, with 19 bases remaining between them. The CDR3 nucleotides read TGTGCCAGCACCAAGAGGGGGGGTCGGAGCAATGAGCAGTTCTTC. Its protein is CASTKRGGRSNEQFF.

This clonotype was counted only a few times. V gene TRBV7-3 combines with J gene TRBJ2-3; 10 bases align to TRBD2. Germline-derived CDR1 and CDR2 are SGHTA and FQGTGA. The CDR3 runs 16 residues. V was clipped by 4 bases and J by 5 bases; unmatched bases: 9. CDR3 region: CASSSPSGRARDTQYF. The CDR3 coding sequence is TGTGCCAGCAGCTCGCCCAGCGGGAGGGCGAGAGATACGCAGTATTTT.

This clonotype was seen a few times. The CDR3: CASSQIGTGPPNEQFF. The CDR3 nucleotides read TGCGCCAGCAGCCAGATAGGGACAGGGCCCCCCAATGAGCAGTTCTTC. V gene TRBV4-1 combines with J gene TRBJ2-1; 9 bases are shared with TRBD1. Germline CDR1 and CDR2: MGHRA and YSYEKL. Losses at the gene ends were 3 bases for V and 6 bases for J; bases not matched to a gene: 9. The CDR3 is made up of 16 amino acids.

This clonotype was observed many times. This chain joins TRBV24-1 and TRBJ2-1; 7 bases line up with TRBD2. The CDR3 runs to 16 residues. In germline, CDR1 is KGHDR, CDR2 SFDVKD. Trimming at V came to 1 base and at J to 7 bases, leaving 9 bases not matched to a gene. CDR3 amino acids: CATSDFSASGVNEQFF. CDR3 nucleotide sequence: TGTGCCACCAGTGATTTTTCGGCTAGCGGAGTTAATGAGCAGTTCTTC.

This clonotype was counted many times. The chain carries TRBV7-3 and TRBJ2-2, with a weak D call TRBD2 (6 bases). The V and J ends lost 7 bases and 7 bases respectively, with 13 bases between them. Germline values: CDR1 SGHTA, CDR2 FQGTGA. The CDR3 is made up of 13 amino acids. The CDR3 loop reads CASTGGRSGELFF. For the CDR3, the DNA is TGTGCCAGCACCGGGGGAAGGAGCGGGGAGCTGTTTTTT.

This clonotype showed up many times. The chain combines TRBV7-2 with TRBJ2-1, with 9 bases that match TRBD1. There are 15 residues in the CDR3. In germline, CDR1 is SGHTA, CDR2 FQGNSA. The V and J ends lost 4 bases and 6 bases, in that order; junction bases with no gene match: 7. CDR3 protein: CASSWGQGGLNEQFF. In nucleotides, the CDR3 is TGTGCCAGCAGCTGGGGACAGGGTGGGCTCAATGAGCAGTTCTTC.